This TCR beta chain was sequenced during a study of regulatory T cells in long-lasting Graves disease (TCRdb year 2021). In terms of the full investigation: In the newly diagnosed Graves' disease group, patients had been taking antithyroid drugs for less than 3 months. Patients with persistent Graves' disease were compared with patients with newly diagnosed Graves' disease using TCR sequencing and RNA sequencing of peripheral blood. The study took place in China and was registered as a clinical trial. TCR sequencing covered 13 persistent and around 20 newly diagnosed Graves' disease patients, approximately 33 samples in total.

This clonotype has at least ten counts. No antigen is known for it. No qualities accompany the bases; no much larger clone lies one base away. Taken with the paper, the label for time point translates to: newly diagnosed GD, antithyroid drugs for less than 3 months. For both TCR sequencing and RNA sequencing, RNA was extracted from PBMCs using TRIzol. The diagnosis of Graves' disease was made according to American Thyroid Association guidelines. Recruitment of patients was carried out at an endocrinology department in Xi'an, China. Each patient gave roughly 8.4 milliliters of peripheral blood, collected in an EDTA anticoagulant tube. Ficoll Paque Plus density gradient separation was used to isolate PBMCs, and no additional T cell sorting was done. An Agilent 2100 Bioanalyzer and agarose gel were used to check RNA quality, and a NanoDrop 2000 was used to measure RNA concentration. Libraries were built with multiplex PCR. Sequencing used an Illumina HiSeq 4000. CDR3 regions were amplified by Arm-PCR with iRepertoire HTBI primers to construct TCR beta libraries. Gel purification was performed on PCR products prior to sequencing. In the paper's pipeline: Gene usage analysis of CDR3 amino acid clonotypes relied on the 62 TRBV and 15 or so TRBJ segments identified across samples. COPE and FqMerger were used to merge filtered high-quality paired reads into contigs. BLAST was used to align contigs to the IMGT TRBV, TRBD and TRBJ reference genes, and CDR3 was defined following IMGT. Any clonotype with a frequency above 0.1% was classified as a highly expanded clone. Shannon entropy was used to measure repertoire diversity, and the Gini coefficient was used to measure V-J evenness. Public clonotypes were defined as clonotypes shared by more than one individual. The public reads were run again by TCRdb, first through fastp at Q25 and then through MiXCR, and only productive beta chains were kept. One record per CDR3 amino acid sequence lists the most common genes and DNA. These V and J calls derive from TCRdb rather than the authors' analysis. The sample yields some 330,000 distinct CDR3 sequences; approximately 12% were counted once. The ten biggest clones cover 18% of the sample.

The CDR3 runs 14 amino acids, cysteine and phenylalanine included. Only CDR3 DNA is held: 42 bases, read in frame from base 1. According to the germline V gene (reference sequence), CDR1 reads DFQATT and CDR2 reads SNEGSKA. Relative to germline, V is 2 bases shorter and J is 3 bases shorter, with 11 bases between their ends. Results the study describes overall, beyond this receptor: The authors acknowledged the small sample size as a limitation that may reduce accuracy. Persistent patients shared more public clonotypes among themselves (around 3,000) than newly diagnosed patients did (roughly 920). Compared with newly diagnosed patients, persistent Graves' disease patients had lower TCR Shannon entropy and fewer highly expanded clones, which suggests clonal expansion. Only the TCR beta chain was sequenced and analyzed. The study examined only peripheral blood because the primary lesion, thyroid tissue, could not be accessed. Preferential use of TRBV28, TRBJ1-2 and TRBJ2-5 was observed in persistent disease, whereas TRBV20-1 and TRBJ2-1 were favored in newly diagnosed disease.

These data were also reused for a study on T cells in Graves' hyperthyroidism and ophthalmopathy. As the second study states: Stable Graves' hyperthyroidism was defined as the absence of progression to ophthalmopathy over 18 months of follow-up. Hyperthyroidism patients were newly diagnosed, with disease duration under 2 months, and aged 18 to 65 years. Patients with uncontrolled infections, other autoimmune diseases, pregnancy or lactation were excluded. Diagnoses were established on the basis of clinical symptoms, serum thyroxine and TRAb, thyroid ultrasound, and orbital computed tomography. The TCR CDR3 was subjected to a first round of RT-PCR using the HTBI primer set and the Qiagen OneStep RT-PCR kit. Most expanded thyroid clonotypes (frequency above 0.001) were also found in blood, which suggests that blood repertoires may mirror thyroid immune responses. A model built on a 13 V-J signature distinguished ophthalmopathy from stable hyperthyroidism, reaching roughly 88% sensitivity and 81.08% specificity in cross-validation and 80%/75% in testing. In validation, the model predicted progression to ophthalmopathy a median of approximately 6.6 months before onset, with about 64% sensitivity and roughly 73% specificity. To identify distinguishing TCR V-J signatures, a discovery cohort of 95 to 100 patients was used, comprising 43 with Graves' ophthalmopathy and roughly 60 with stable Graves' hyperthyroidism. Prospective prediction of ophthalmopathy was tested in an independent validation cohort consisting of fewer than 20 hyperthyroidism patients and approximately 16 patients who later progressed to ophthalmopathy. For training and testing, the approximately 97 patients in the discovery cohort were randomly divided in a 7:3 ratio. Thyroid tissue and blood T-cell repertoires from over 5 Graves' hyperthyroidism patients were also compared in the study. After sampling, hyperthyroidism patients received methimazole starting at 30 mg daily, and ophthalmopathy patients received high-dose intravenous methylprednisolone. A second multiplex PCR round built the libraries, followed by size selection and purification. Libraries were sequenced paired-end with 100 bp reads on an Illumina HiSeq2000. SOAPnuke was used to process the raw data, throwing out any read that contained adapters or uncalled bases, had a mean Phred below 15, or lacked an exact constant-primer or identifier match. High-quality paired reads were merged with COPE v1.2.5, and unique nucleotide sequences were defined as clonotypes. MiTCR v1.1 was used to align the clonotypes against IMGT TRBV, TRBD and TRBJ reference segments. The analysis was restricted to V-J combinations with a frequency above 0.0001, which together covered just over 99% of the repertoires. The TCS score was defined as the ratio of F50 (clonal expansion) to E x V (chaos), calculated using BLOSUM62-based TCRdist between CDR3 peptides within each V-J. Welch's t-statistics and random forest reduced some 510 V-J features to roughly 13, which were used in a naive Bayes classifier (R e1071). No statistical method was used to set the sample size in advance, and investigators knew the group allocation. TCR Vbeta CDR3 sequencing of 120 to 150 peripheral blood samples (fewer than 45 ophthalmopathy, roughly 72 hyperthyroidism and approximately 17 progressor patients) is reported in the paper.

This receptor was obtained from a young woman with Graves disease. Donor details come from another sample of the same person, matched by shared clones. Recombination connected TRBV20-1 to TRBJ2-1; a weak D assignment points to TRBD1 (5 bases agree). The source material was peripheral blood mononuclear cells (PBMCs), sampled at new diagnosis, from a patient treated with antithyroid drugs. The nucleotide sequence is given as TGCAGTGCTAGAAGTGACAGAAGCTACAATGAGCAGTTCTTC. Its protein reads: CSARSDRSYNEQFF.